This TCR beta chain comes out of a study of vaccination effects on CD4 cells after COVID-19. General study results and limits: Clones that were induced by infection or by vaccine showed marked contraction late after vaccination.

Profiling relied on immunoSEQ multiplex PCR, and the TCRdb table lists in-frame clones only, not all of them. The sample includes about 58,000 clones, about 80% of them seen just once. This CDR3 has 13 residues. CDR1 is MNHNS and CDR2 is SASEGT in the germline V gene. V gave up 2 bases and J gave up 7 bases, with 6 bases separating them. Note on this clone: As yet, its antigen is unknown.

Cultured cells yielded isolated CD4+ T cells after 10 to 11 days. Neither prior SARS-CoV-2 infection nor positive nucleocapsid antibodies were present in the vaccine recipients. The sequencing used CD4+ T cells from PBMCs cultured without peptide, collected before COVID-19 vaccination. This TCR derives from a human donor who received a COVID-19 vaccine. This sequence joins TRBV6-1 and TRBJ1-6; the D is unclear. The CDR3 region has the DNA TGTGCCAGCAGTGAAAACGGAAATTCACCCCTCCACTTT. Translated: CASSENGNSPLHF.